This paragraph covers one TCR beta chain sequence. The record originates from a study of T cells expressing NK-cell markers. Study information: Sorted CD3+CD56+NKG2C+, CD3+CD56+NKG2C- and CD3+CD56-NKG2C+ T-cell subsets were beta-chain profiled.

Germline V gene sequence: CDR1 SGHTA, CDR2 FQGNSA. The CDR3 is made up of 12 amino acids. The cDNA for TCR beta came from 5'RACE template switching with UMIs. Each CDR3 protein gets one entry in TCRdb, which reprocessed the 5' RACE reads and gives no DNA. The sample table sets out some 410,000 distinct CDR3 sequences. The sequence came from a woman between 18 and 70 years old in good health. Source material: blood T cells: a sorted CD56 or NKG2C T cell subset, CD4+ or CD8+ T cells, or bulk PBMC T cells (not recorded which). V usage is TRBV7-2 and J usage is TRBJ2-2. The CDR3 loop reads CASSFVVGELFF.